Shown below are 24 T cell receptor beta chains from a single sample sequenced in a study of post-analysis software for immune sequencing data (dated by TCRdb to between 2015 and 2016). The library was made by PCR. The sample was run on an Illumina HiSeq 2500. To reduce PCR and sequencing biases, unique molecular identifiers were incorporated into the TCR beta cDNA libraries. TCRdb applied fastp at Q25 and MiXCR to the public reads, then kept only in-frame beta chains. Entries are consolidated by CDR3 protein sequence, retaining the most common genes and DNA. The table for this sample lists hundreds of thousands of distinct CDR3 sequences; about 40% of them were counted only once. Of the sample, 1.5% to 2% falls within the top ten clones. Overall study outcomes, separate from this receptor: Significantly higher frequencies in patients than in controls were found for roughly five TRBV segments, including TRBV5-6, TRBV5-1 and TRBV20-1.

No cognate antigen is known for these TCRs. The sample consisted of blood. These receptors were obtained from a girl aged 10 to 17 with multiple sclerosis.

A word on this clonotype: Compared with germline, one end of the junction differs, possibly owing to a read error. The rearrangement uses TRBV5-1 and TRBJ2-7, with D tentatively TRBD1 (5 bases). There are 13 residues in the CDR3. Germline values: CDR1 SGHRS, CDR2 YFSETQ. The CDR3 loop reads CAGSLTERYEQYF. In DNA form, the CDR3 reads TGCGCCGGCAGCTTGACAGAACGCTACGAGCAGTACTTC.

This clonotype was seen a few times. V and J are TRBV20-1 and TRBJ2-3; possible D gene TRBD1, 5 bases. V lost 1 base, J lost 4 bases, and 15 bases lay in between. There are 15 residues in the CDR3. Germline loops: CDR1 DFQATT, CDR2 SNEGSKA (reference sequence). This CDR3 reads CSARGSSRDSDTQYF. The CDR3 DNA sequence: TGCAGTGCTAGAGGGTCCAGCAGGGATTCAGATACGCAGTATTTT.

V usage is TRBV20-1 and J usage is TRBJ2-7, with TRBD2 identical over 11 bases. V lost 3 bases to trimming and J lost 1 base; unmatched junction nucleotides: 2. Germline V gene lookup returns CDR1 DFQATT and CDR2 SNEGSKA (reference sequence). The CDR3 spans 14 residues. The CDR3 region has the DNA TGCAGTGCTAGCCCTAGCGGGAGGTCCTACGAGCAGTACTTC. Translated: CSASPSGRSYEQYF.

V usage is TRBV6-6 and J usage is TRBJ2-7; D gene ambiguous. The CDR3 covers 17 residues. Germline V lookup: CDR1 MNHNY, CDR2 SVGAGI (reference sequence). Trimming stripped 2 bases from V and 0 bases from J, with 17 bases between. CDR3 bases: TGTGCCAGCAGTTACGATTACCCTGGCGGTGCCTCCTACGAGCAGTACTTC. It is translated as CASSYDYPGGASYEQYF.

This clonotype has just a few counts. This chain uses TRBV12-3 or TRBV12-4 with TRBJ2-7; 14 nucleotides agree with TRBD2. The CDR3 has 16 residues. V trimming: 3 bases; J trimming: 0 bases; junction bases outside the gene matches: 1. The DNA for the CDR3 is TGTGCCAGCAGTTTCGGACTAGCGGGAGGCTCCTACGAGCAGTACTTC. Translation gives CASSFGLAGGSYEQYF.

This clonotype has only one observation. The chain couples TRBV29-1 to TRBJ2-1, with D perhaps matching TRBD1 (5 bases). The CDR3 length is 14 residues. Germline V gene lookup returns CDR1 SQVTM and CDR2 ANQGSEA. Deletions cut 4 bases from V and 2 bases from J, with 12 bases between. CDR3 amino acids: CSVVGDLAYNEQFF. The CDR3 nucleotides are TGCAGCGTTGTAGGGGATTTGGCCTACAATGAGCAGTTCTTC.

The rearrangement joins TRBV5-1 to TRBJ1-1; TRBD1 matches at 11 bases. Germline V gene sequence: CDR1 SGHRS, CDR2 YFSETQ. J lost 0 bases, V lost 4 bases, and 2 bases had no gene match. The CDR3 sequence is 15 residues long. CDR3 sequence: CASSPGQGVNTEAFF. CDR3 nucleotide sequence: TGCGCCAGCAGCCCGGGACAGGGGGTGAACACTGAAGCTTTCTTT.

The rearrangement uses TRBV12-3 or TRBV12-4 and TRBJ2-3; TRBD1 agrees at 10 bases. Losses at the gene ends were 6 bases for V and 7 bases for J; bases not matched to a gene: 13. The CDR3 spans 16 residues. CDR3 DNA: TGTGCCAGCAGCTCCTCGGACAGGGGGTTTGTGTATACGCAGTATTTT. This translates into CASSSSDRGFVYTQYF.

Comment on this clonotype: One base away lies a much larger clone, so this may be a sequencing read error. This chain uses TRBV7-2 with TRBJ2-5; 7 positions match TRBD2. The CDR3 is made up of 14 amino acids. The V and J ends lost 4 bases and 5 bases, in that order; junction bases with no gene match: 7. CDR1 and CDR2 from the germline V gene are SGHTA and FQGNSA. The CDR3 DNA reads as TGTGCCAGCAGCTCTCTGGGGGGGTTCGAGACCCAGTACTTC. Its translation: CASSSLGGFETQYF. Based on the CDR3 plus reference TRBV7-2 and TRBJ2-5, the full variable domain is GAGVSQSPSNKVTEKGKDVELRCDPISGHTALYWYRQSLGQGLEFLIYFQGNSAPDKSGLPSDRFSAERTGGSVSTLTIQRTQQEDSAVYLCASSSLGGFETQYFGPGTRLLVL.

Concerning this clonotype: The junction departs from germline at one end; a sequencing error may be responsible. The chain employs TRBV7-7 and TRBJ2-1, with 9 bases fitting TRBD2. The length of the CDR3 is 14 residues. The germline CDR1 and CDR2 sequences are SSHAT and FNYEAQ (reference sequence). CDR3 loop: CASSLSGRTNERFF. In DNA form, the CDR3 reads TGTGCTAGCAGCCTTAGCGGGAGAACCAATGAGCGGTTCTTC.

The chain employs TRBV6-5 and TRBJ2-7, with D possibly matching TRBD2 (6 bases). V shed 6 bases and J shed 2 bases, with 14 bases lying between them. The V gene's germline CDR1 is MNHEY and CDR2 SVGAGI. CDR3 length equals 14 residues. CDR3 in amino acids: CASSHNSGPYEQYF. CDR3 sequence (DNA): TGTGCCAGCAGCCACAACAGCGGGCCCTACGAGCAGTACTTC.

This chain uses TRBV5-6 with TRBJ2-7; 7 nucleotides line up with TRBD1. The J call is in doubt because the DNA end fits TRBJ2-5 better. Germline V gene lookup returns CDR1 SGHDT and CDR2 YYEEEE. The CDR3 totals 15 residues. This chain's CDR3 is CASSLFKTGLETQYF. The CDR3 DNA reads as TGTGCCAGCAGCTTGTTCAAGACAGGGTTGGAGACCCAGTACTTC.

CDR3 nucleotide sequence: TGTGCCAGCAAGGAGTCGGGCACAGATACGCAGTATTTT. This gives the protein CASKESGTDTQYF. The V and J genes are TRBV12-3 or TRBV12-4 and TRBJ2-3, with D uncertain. Trimming pared 7 bases from V and 1 base from J, leaving 9 bases between. The CDR3 runs 13 residues.

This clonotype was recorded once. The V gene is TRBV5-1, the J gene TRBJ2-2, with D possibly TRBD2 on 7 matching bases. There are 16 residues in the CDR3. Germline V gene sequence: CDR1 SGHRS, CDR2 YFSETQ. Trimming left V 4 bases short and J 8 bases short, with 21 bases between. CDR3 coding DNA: TGCGCCAGCAGCCCCCTCCAAGGGGGGGCAGAGGGGGAGCTGTTTTTT. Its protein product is CASSPLQGGAEGELFF.

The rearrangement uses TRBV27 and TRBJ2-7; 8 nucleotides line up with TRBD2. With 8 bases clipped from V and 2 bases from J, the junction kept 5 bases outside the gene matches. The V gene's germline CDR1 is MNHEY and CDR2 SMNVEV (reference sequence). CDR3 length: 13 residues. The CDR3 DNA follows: TGTGCCAGCGCGCCGGGAGGGACCTACGAGCAGTACTTC. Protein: CASAPGGTYEQYF.

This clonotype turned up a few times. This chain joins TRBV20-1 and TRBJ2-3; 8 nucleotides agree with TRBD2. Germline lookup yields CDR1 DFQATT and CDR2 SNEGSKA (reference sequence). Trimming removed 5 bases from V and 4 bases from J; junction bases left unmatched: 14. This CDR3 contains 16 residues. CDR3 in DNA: TGCAGTGCTGAAATGGCGAGCGGGAGATGGTCAGATACGCAGTATTTT. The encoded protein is CSAEMASGRWSDTQYF.

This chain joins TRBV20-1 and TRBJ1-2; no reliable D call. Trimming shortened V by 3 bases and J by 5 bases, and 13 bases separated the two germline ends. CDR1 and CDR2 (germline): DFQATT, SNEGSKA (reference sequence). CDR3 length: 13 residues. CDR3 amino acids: CSARNGPRYGYTF. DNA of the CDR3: TGCAGTGCTAGGAACGGCCCCCGGTATGGCTACACCTTC.

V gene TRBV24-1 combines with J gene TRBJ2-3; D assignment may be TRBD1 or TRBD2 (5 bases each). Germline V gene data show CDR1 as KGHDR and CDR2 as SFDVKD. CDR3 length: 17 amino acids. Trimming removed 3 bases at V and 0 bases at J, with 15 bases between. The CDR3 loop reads CATSDPRDGSSTDTQYF. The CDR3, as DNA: TGTGCCACCAGTGATCCTCGGGACGGATCTAGCACAGATACGCAGTATTTT.

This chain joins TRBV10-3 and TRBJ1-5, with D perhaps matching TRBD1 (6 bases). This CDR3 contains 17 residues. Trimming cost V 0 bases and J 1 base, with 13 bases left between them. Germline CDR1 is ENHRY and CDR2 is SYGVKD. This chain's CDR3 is CAISESLTGWSNQPQHF. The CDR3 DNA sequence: TGTGCCATCAGTGAGTCACTTACAGGGTGGAGCAATCAGCCCCAGCATTTT.

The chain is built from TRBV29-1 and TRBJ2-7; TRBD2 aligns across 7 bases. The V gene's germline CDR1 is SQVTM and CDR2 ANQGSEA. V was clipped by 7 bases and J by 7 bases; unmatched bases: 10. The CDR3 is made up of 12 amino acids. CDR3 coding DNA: TGCAGCGCTGCCGACGGGGGGAGGGAGCAGTACTTC. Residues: CSAADGGREQYF.

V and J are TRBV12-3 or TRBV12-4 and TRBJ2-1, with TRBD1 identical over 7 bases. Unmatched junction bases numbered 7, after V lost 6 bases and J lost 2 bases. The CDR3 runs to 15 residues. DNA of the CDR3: TGTGCCAGCAGGCTACAGGGGCCAACCTACAATGAGCAGTTCTTC. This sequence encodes CASRLQGPTYNEQFF.

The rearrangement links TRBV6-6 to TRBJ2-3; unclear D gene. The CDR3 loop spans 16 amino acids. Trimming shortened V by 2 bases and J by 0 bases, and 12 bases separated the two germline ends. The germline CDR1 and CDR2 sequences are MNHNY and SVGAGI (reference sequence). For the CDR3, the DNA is TGTGCCAGCAGTTACGGCAGTCCGGCTAGCACAGATACGCAGTATTTT. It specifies CASSYGSPASTDTQYF.

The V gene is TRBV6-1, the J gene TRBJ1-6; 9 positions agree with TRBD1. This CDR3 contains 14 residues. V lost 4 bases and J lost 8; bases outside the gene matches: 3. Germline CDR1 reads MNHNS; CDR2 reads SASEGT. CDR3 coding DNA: TGTGCCAGCAGTGGGGACAGGGTACATTCACCCCTCCACTTT. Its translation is CASSGDRVHSPLHF.

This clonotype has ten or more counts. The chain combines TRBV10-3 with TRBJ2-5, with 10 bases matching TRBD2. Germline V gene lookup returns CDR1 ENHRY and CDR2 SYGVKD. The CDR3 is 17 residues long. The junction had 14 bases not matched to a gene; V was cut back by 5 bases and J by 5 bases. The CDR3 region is CAISQTNIAGGVETQYF. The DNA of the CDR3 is TGTGCCATCAGTCAAACAAACATAGCGGGGGGCGTGGAGACCCAGTACTTC.